This T cell receptor (beta chain) was sequenced in a study of T cells expressing NK-cell markers. At the level of the study: Sorted T-cell subsets CD3+CD56+NKG2C+, CD3+CD56+NKG2C- and CD3+CD56-NKG2C+ were TCR beta-sequenced. Of eight sequenced donors, seven were HCMV-seropositive and one HCMV-seronegative.

The study's findings and limits: In a handful of donors, these clonotypes also led the CD3+CD56-NKG2C+ fraction.

The CDR3 consists of 13 residues. From germline, CDR1 is SGHTA and CDR2 FQGNSA. Concerning this clonotype: Antigen: not known.

5'RACE template switching built TCR beta cDNA with unique molecular identifiers. TCRdb re-called the 5' RACE reads and gives one entry per CDR3 protein, without DNA. The sample spans about 260,000 distinct CDR3 sequences; the ten largest clones claim more than 3.5%. The chain has TRBV7-2 and TRBJ2-7; TCRdb designates TRBD2, a call that cannot be tested without DNA. The sample comprised blood T cells: a sorted CD56 or NKG2C T cell subset, CD4+ or CD8+ T cells, or bulk PBMC T cells (not recorded which). This TCR was recovered from a woman aged 18 to 75 in good health. The CDR3 sequence: CASSLTAGYEQYF.